These 10 T cell receptor beta chains originate from one sample sequenced in a study of T-cell memory formation after mild COVID-19 (dated by TCRdb to the early 2020s). The library was prepared using 5' RACE. Sequencing took place on an Illumina NovaSeq 6000. The public reads were quality trimmed at Q25 with fastp and then assembled into clones with MiXCR by TCRdb, keeping productive beta chains. Identical CDR3 proteins give one entry, which carries the most common genes and DNA. In all, the sample holds roughly 380,000 distinct CDR3 sequences, and 25% to 30% of those were seen once. The ten largest clones capture about 13% of the sample. Sequencing input: PBMCs or a T cell subset sorted from them (not recorded which). Source of these receptors: an adult woman who had mild COVID-19 (a few samples of this study predate the infection). The sample titles of this study are shuffled in the database, so cell type and time point are left out; the donor was told from shared clones.

The V and J genes are TRBV7-2 and TRBJ2-3; 9 nucleotides agree with TRBD1. Trimming took 2 bases from V and 0 from J; bases not matched to a gene: 12. This CDR3 comprises 19 residues. CDR1 and CDR2 from the germline V gene are SGHTA and FQGNSA. The CDR3 protein is CASSLSSLGTGWSTDTQYF. The DNA of the CDR3 is TGTGCCAGCAGCTTATCATCATTGGGGACAGGGTGGAGCACAGATACGCAGTATTTT.

In its sample, this clonotype was seen a few times. The chain has TRBV29-1 and TRBJ2-1, with TRBD1 as a possible D gene (6 bases). The ends were cut back, 6 bases at V and 3 bases at J, with 18 bases in the middle. From germline, CDR1 is SQVTM and CDR2 ANQGSEA. CDR3 size: 15 residues. The CDR3 coding sequence is TGCAGCGTGAGCCGGGACACCGCTAGCTACAATGAGCAGTTCTTC. Its translation is CSVSRDTASYNEQFF.

This clonotype was counted only a few times. The chain carries TRBV18 and TRBJ2-2; no reliable D call. CDR1 is KGHSH and CDR2 is LQKENI in the germline V gene. Between the trimmed V and J ends, which lost 3 bases and 1 base, there was a span of 12 bases. The CDR3 extends over 16 amino acids. The CDR3 protein is CASSPQAKGNTGELFF. CDR3 DNA: TGTGCCAGCTCACCCCAAGCAAAGGGGAACACCGGGGAGCTGTTTTTT.

This clonotype was seen more than once but under ten times. J is TRBJ2-7 and V is TRBV6-1; 8 bases are a match to TRBD2. J gave up 5 bases and V 6 bases, and 12 bases lay outside the gene matches. The CDR3 is 15 amino acids. The germline V gene has CDR1 MNHNS and CDR2 SASEGT. The DNA for the CDR3 is TGTGCCAGCAGCGATCCGGGACTAGGTGAACACGAGCAGTACTTC. Translating it yields CASSDPGLGEHEQYF.

This clonotype showed up just a few times. The chain recombines TRBV6-6 with TRBJ2-1; maybe TRBD2 (6 bases). Trimming cost V 6 bases and J 6 bases, with 15 bases left between them. Germline CDR1 is MNHNY and CDR2 is SVGAGI (reference sequence). This CDR3 contains 14 residues. The CDR3 loop is CASSPPGVLNEQFF. CDR3 coding DNA: TGTGCCAGCAGCCCCCCGGGGGTCCTCAATGAGCAGTTCTTC.

The rearrangement uses TRBV15 and TRBJ2-5; 8 bases align to TRBD1. Trimming took 2 bases from V and 2 from J; bases not matched to a gene: 4. The CDR3 extends over 15 amino acids. Germline V gives CDR1 LNHNV, CDR2 YYDKDF (reference sequence). CDR3 amino acids: CATSRLDRDQETQYF. In DNA, the CDR3 is TGTGCCACCAGCAGACTGGACAGGGATCAAGAGACCCAGTACTTC.

Details on this clonotype: Given the absence of the conserved phenylalanine or tryptophan at the CDR3 end, a read error is likely. The chain has TRBV27 and TRBJ2-7, with D hard to call. The CDR3 has 13 amino acids. V lost 1 base, J lost 1 base, and 5 bases lay in between. Per the germline V gene, CDR1 is MNHEY and CDR2 is SMNVEV (reference sequence). As DNA, the CDR3 is TGTGCCAGCAGTTTATACGTGTCCTACGAGCAGTACTTA. Translation: CASSLYVSYEQYL.

The genes are TRBV12-3 or TRBV12-4 and TRBJ1-6; D remains ambiguous. Trimming stripped 1 base from V and 2 bases from J, with 18 bases between. The CDR3 consists of 19 residues. This CDR3 reads CASSLGVLTQATYNSPLHF. The CDR3 DNA is TGTGCCAGCAGTTTAGGGGTCTTAACTCAGGCAACCTATAATTCACCCCTCCACTTT.

The V call is TRBV7-9, the J call TRBJ1-1; D might be TRBD1 (5 bases). The V gene lost 0 bases and the J gene lost 3 bases, with 8 bases spanning the gap. Germline CDR1 reads SEHNR; CDR2 reads FQNEAQ (reference sequence). The CDR3 spans 14 residues. The CDR3 coding sequence is TGTGCCAGCAGCTTAGCGGGGGGTTACACTGAAGCTTTCTTT. It encodes CASSLAGGYTEAFF.

Concerning this clonotype: A much larger clone differs from this one at a single base, so this may be a read error. This chain connects TRBV7-2 to TRBJ1-1, with D unclear. The V and J ends lost 2 bases and 4 bases respectively, with 5 bases between them. CDR1 and CDR2 from the germline V gene are SGHTA and FQGNSA. The CDR3 runs to 12 residues. The CDR3 protein is CASSLRVTEAFF. CDR3 sequence (DNA): TGTGCCAGCAGCTTAAGAGTCACTGAAGCTTTCTTT. Full variable domain (remainder filled in from reference TRBV7-2 and TRBJ1-1): GAGVSQSPSNKVTEKGKDVELRCDPISGHTALYWYRQSLGQGLEFLIYFQGNSAPDKSGLPSDRFSAERTGGSVSTLTIQRTQQEDSAVYLCASSLRVTEAFFGQGTRLTVV.